A selection of T cell receptor beta chains follows, all from one sample in a study of PD-1 blockade in classical Hodgkin lymphoma. Repertoires were generated with immunoSEQ multiplex PCR, while TCRdb's copy carries only in-frame clones and drops some. The sample yields about 23,000 clones, approximately 88% seen once. The sequences come from peripheral blood mononuclear cells (PBMCs), collected before the fourth cycle of nivolumab. Source of these receptors: a human donor with classical Hodgkin lymphoma. The CDR3 runs from the conserved cysteine through the conserved F or W. Fields, in order: clone size, J gene, V gene, D gene, CDR3 DNA, CDR3 protein. The D gene is left open where the match is weak. Part of the rows lack a size; the others show once, few, many or a class for expanded clones.

size: NA; J: TRBJ2-3; V: TRBV9; D: TRBD1; DNA: TGTGCCAGCAGCCCAAGTACAGGGGATGGGCACACAGATACGCAGTATTTT; CDR3: CASSPSTGDGHTDTQYF
size: NA; J: TRBJ2-6; V: TRBV7-8; D: NA; DNA: TGTGCCAGCAGCTTACAGGGGGAGGGCTCTGGGGCCAACGTCCTGACTTTC; CDR3: CASSLQGEGSGANVLTF
size: NA; J: TRBJ1-6; V: TRBV9; D: NA; DNA: TGTGCCAGCAGTGTAGAAACAGCAAATTCACCCCTCCACTTT; CDR3: CASSVETANSPLHF
size: NA; J: TRBJ2-3; V: TRBV18; D: NA; DNA: TGTGCCAGCTCACCACCGTCTTCAGATACGCAGTATTTT; CDR3: CASSPPSSDTQYF
size: medium-sized; J: TRBJ2-3; V: TRBV7-8; D: TRBD2; DNA: TGTGCCAGCAGCTTAGAGGCGGGAGGGCCGGGAATCACAGATACGCAGTATTTT; CDR3: CASSLEAGGPGITDTQYF
size: few; J: TRBJ2-2; V: TRBV18; D: NA; DNA: TGTGCCAGCTCACCTGTGGAAGATGGGACCGGGGAGCTGTTTTTT; CDR3: CASSPVEDGTGELFF
size: NA; J: TRBJ2-6; V: TRBV30; D: TRBD2; DNA: TGTGCCTGGAGTCTGAGGCTAGCGGGCTCTGGGGCCAACGTCCTGACTTTC; CDR3: CAWSLRLAGSGANVLTF
size: NA; J: TRBJ2-7; V: TRBV5-4; D: TRBD2; DNA: TGTGCCAGCAGCCTTAGCGGGGGGCTCTCCTACGAGCAGTACTTC; CDR3: CASSLSGGLSYEQYF
size: NA; J: TRBJ2-1; V: TRBV7-3; D: NA; DNA: TGTGCCAGCAGCTTAAATACGGGGGCCTACAATGAGCAGTTCTTC; CDR3: CASSLNTGAYNEQFF
size: NA; J: TRBJ1-2; V: TRBV6-5; D: NA; DNA: NA; CDR3: CASSTSTGVFHGYTF
size: NA; J: TRBJ2-7; V: TRBV5-4; D: TRBD2; DNA: TGTGCCAGCAGCTTGGTCGCGGGAGCCTCCTACGAGCAGTACTTC; CDR3: CASSLVAGASYEQYF
size: NA; J: TRBJ2-7; V: TRBV5-1; D: NA; DNA: TGCGCCAGCAGCGCAACCCGGGACCACTACGAGCAGTACTTC; CDR3: CASSATRDHYEQYF
size: NA; J: TRBJ2-7; V: TRBV12-5; D: NA; DNA: TGTGCTAGTGTCGGTAGGGAAATCCACGAGCAGTACTTC; CDR3: CASVGREIHEQYF
size: NA; J: TRBJ1-2; V: TRBV29-1; D: NA; DNA: TGCAGCGTTGAGGGAGGGGTGAGATTCGTAAACTATGGCTACACCTTC; CDR3: CSVEGGVRFVNYGYTF
size: NA; J: TRBJ2-2; V: TRBV2; D: NA; DNA: TGTGCCAGCACCGACGGATACACCGGGGAGCTGTTTTTT; CDR3: CASTDGYTGELFF
size: NA; J: TRBJ2-5; V: TRBV7-2; D: NA; DNA: TGTGCCAGCAGCCCCGTCGGGCAAGAGACCCAGTACTTC; CDR3: CASSPVGQETQYF
size: NA; J: TRBJ1-4; V: TRBV6-1; D: NA; DNA: TGTGCCAGTCTTGGAAGGGGGAGTGATGAAAAACTGTTTTTT; CDR3: CASLGRGSDEKLFF
size: NA; J: TRBJ2-7; V: TRBV6-1; D: TRBD1; DNA: TGTGCCAGCAGTGGGGACAGGGTGTCTGCCGAGCAGTACTTC; CDR3: CASSGDRVSAEQYF
size: NA; J: TRBJ1-4; V: TRBV5-1; D: TRBD1; DNA: TGCGCCAGCAGCCCAGCAGGGACAGGGGGCGAAAAACTGTTTTTT; CDR3: CASSPAGTGGEKLFF
size: NA; J: TRBJ1-6; V: TRBV7-9; D: TRBD1; DNA: TGTGCCAGCAGCTCCAGGGGGGAGAATTCACCCCTCCACTTT; CDR3: CASSSRGENSPLHF
size: NA; J: TRBJ1-1; V: TRBV5-1; D: NA; DNA: TGCGCCAGCAGCTTGGGAACCCCTGATGAAGCTTTCTTT; CDR3: CASSLGTPDEAFF
size: NA; J: TRBJ2-5; V: TRBV6-6; D: TRBD1; DNA: TGTGCCAGCAGTTACGCCGACAGGGGGCGGGAGACCCAGTACTTC; CDR3: CASSYADRGRETQYF
size: NA; J: TRBJ2-1; V: TRBV5-1; D: NA; DNA: TGCGCCAGCAGCTTGGCTTCTAACAATGAGCAGTTCTTC; CDR3: CASSLASNNEQFF
size: NA; J: TRBJ2-7; V: TRBV4-2; D: TRBD2; DNA: TGTGCCAGCAGCCAAGACGGACTAGCGGGATCCTACGAGCAGTACTTC; CDR3: CASSQDGLAGSYEQYF
size: NA; J: TRBJ1-4; V: TRBV7-9; D: TRBD1; DNA: TGTGCCAGCAGCTCGGGGACAGGATGGGTTTCAACTAATGAAAAACTGTTTTTT; CDR3: CASSSGTGWVSTNEKLFF
size: NA; J: TRBJ2-5; V: TRBV6-9; D: NA; DNA: TGTGCCAGCAGGGGACCCCAAGAGACCCAGTACTTC; CDR3: CASRGPQETQYF
size: NA; J: TRBJ1-1; V: TRBV2; D: TRBD1; DNA: TGTGCCAGGGAAGGACAGGTGAACACTGAAGCTTTCTTT; CDR3: CAREGQVNTEAFF
size: NA; J: TRBJ1-1; V: TRBV10-3; D: NA; DNA: TGTGCCATCAGTGAGGGGGGAGTGGGCACTGAAGCTTTCTTT; CDR3: CAISEGGVGTEAFF
size: NA; J: TRBJ2-1; V: TRBV30; D: NA; DNA: TGTGCCAAGGCAGAAGACCGCAGGACTTCCCCCTCCTACAATGAGCAGTTCTTC; CDR3: CAKAEDRRTSPSYNEQFF
size: NA; J: TRBJ2-1; V: TRBV19; D: TRBD2; DNA: TGTGCCAGTAGTATCCATCTAGCGGGAGCTTACAATGAGCAGTTCTTC; CDR3: CASSIHLAGAYNEQFF
size: NA; J: TRBJ1-2; V: TRBV7-9; D: TRBD1; DNA: TGTGCCAGCAGACCTACTGACAGGGACTATGGCTACACCTTC; CDR3: CASRPTDRDYGYTF
size: NA; J: TRBJ1-3; V: TRBV6-5; D: NA; DNA: TGTGCCAGCAGTTATTCGGGGGGAAACACCATATATTTT; CDR3: CASSYSGGNTIYF
size: NA; J: TRBJ2-7; V: TRBV10-1; D: TRBD1; DNA: TGCGCCAGCAGTGAGGCGGGACAGGGTAGGAACGAGCAGTACTTC; CDR3: CASSEAGQGRNEQYF
size: NA; J: TRBJ2-3; V: TRBV6-5; D: TRBD2; DNA: TGTGCCAGCAGTTACTCGTCTAGCGGCCGCACAGATACGCAGTATTTT; CDR3: CASSYSSSGRTDTQYF
size: NA; J: TRBJ2-3; V: TRBV6-1; D: TRBD2; DNA: TGTGCCACTCGACTAGCGCGCACAGATACGCAGTATTTT; CDR3: CATRLARTDTQYF
size: once; J: TRBJ2-1; V: TRBV27; D: NA; DNA: TGTGCCAGCAGCCTCCAAGGTTCGGGGCTTGATGAGCAGTTCTTC; CDR3: CASSLQGSGLDEQFF
size: NA; J: TRBJ1-2; V: TRBV19; D: NA; DNA: TGTGCCAGTAGTCCCCGGACTGTATTCTATGGCTACACCTTC; CDR3: CASSPRTVFYGYTF
size: NA; J: TRBJ2-4; V: TRBV30; D: NA; DNA: TGTGCCTGGAACCTTGATGGGAACATTCAGTACTTC; CDR3: CAWNLDGNIQYF
size: NA; J: TRBJ2-3; V: TRBV6-5; D: NA; DNA: TGTGCCAGCAGTTACTACGGCCCCCACACAGATACGCAGTATTTT; CDR3: CASSYYGPHTDTQYF
size: NA; J: TRBJ2-7; V: TRBV2; D: NA; DNA: TGTGCCAGCATTGGGGGATTTAACTACGAGCAGTACTTC; CDR3: CASIGGFNYEQYF
size: NA; J: TRBJ2-5; V: TRBV5-1; D: NA; DNA: TGCGCCAGCAGCCCTCGCGGCAGGGTGGAGACCCAGTACTTC; CDR3: CASSPRGRVETQYF
size: NA; J: TRBJ1-1; V: TRBV5-1; D: NA; DNA: TGCGCCAGCAGCTTGCAGGAGAGAACATGGTTGGCTTTCTTT; CDR3: CASSLQERTWLAFF
size: few; J: TRBJ1-5; V: TRBV30; D: NA; DNA: TGTGCCTGGAGTGTAGGCACATTTGATCAGCCCCAGCATTTT; CDR3: CAWSVGTFDQPQHF
size: NA; J: TRBJ2-7; V: TRBV5-5; D: TRBD2; DNA: TGTGCCAGCAGCGAGACTAGCGGGATACCTTACGAGCAGTACTTC; CDR3: CASSETSGIPYEQYF
size: once; J: TRBJ2-7; V: TRBV21-1; D: NA; DNA: TGTGCCAGCAGCAAAGGCGACAGGGGACCCTACGAGCAGTACTTC; CDR3: CASSKGDRGPYEQYF
size: NA; J: TRBJ1-2; V: TRBV7-6; D: NA; DNA: TGTGCCAGCAGCGCCATCTTCAGGGGTTCGAACTATGGCTACACCTTC; CDR3: CASSAIFRGSNYGYTF
size: NA; J: TRBJ1-2; V: TRBV9; D: NA; DNA: TGTGCCAGCAGCCCGAATTCAGGGGCTCTGGGCTACACCTTC; CDR3: CASSPNSGALGYTF
size: NA; J: TRBJ1-2; V: TRBV5-5; D: NA; DNA: TGTGCCAGCAGCTTGTTTCAGACTTCCTATGGCTACACCTTC; CDR3: CASSLFQTSYGYTF
size: NA; J: TRBJ2-5; V: TRBV29-1; D: NA; DNA: TGCAGCGTTGACAGAATACAAGAGACCCAGTACTTC; CDR3: CSVDRIQETQYF
size: NA; J: TRBJ2-5; V: TRBV5-1; D: TRBD1; DNA: TGCGCCAGCAGCTGGGGTATCGGGACAGGGTCATCAGAGACCCAGTACTTC; CDR3: CASSWGIGTGSSETQYF
size: once; J: TRBJ1-5; V: TRBV15; D: NA; DNA: TGTGCCACCAGCAGAGAAGGAAATAGCAATCAGCCCCAGCATTTT; CDR3: CATSREGNSNQPQHF
size: NA; J: TRBJ1-5; V: TRBV19; D: NA; DNA: TGTGCCAGTCTAGGTGGGTACAATCAGCCCCAGCATTTT; CDR3: CASLGGYNQPQHF
size: NA; J: TRBJ2-7; V: TRBV6-5; D: NA; DNA: TGTGCCAGCAGTTGGATCTCGCGGAACCACGAGCAGTACTTC; CDR3: CASSWISRNHEQYF
size: NA; J: TRBJ2-1; V: TRBV14; D: TRBD2; DNA: TGTGCCAGCAGCCAATTGGGACTAGCGGAAAGAGGAAACAATGAGCAGTTCTTC; CDR3: CASSQLGLAERGNNEQFF